This T cell receptor (beta chain) was profiled in a study of pediatric ulcerative colitis. The data were produced by immunoSEQ multiplex PCR, yet TCRdb's version contains in-frame clones alone and is incomplete. This sample yields tens of thousands of clones, of which about 86% are seen a single time; around 3.5% belongs to the top ten. The CDR3 runs 15 residues. V lost 1 base to trimming and J lost 2 bases, with 9 bases between them. Germline CDR1 reads LNHDA; CDR2 reads SQIVND (reference sequence). Sequences were obtained from blood. This sequence joins TRBV19 and TRBJ1-5, with no clear D. This TCR came from a boy younger than 18 with severe ulcerative colitis. The chain's CDR3 is CASSIGTRGNQPQHF. The CDR3, as DNA: TGTGCCAGTAGTATAGGGACTCGCGGCAATCAGCCCCAGCATTTT.